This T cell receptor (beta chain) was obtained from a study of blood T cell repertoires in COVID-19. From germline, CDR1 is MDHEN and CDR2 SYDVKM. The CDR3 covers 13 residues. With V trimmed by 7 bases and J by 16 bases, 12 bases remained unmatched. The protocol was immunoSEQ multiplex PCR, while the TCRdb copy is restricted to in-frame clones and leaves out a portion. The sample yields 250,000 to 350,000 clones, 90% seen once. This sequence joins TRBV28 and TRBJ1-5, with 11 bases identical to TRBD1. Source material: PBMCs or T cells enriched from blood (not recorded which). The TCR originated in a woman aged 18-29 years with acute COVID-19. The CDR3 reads CASTQHGGTGGHF. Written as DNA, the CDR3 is TGTGCCAGCACCCAACACGGTGGGACAGGGGGACATTTT.